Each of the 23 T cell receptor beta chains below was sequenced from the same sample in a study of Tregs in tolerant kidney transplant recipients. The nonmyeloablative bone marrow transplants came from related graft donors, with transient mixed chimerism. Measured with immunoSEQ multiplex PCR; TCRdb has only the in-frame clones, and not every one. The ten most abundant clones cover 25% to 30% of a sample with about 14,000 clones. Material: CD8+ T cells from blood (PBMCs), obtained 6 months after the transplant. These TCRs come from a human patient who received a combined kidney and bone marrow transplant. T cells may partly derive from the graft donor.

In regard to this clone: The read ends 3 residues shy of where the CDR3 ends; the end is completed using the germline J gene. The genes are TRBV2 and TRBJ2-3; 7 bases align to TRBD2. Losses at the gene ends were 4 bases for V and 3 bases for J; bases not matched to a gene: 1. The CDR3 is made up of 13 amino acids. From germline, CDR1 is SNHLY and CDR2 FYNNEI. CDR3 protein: CASSGGGTDTQYF. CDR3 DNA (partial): TGTGCCAGCAGTGGGGGGGGAACAGATACG.

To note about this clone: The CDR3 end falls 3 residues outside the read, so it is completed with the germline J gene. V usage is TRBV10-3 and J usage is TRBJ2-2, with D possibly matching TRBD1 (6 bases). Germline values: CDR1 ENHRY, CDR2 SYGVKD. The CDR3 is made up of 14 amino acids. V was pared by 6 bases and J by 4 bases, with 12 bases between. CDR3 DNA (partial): TGTGCCATCAGACAGGGTGGCACCACCGGGGAG. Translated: CAIRQGGTTGE. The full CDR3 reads CAIRQGGTTGELFF.

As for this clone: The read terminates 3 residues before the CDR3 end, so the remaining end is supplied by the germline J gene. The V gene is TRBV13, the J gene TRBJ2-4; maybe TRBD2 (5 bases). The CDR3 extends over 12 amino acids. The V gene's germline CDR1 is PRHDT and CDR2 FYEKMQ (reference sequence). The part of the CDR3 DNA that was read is TGTGCCAGCAGCCGCGGGTCCATTCCT. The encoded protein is CASSRGSIP. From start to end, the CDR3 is CASSRGSIPQYF.

CDR3 DNA, as far as it was read: TGCGCCAGCAGCTTGGGACTAGCTGATGAG. It codes for CASSLGLADE. In full, the CDR3 reads CASSLGLADEQFF. The rearrangement joins TRBV5-1 to TRBJ2-1, with 7 nucleotides matching TRBD2. The read ends 3 residues before the CDR3 terminus; that terminus is restored from the germline J gene. This CDR3 comprises 13 residues. The J segment lost 8 bases and the V segment lost 0 bases, leaving 2 bases of the junction unmatched. Germline V CDR1 and CDR2: SGHRS, YFSETQ.

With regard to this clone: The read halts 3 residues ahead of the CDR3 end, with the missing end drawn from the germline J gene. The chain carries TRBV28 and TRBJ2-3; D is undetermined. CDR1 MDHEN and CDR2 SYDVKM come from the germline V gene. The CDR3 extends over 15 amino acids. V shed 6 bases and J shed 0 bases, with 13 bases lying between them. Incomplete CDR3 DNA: TGTGCCAGCAGCCTCGACAAGCCTAGCACAGATACG. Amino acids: CASSLDKPSTDT. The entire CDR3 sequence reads CASSLDKPSTDTQYF.

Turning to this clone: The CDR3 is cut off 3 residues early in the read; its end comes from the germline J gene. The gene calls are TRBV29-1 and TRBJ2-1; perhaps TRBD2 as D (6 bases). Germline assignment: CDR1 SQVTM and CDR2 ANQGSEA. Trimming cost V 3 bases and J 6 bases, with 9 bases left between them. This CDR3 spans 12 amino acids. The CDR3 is CSVEGGGNEQFF. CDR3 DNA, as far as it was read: TGCAGCGTTGAGGGGGGTGGCAATGAG.

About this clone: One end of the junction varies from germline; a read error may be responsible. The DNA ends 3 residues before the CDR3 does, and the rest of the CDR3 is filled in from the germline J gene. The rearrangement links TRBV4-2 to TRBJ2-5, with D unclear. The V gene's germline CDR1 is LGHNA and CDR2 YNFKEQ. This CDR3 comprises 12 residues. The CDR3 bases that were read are TGCGCCAGCAGCCCCACCGGGGAGACC. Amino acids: CASSPTGET. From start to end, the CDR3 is CASSPTGETQYF.

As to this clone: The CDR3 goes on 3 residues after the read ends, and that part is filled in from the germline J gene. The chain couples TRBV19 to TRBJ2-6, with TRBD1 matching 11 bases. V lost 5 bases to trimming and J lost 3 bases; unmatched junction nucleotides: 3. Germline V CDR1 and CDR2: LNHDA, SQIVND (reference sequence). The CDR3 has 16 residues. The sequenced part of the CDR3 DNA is TGTGCCAGTAGTTTGGGACAGGGGGTTGGGGCCAACGTC. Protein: CASSLGQGVGANV. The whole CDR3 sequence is CASSLGQGVGANVLTF.

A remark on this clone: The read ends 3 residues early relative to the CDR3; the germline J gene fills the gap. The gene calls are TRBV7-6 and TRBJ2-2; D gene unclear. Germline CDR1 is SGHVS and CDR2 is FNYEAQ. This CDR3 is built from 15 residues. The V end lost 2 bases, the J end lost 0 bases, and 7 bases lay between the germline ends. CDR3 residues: CASSLRTSNTGELFF. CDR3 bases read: TGTGCCAGCAGCTTAAGAACTTCGAACACCGGGGAG.

Incomplete CDR3 DNA: TGTGCCAGCAGTTTTGGTAGCGGACCCACAGATACG. This encodes CASSFGSGPTDT. The complete CDR3 sequence is CASSFGSGPTDTQYF. The V and J genes are TRBV12-3 or TRBV12-4 and TRBJ2-3, with D perhaps matching TRBD2 (6 bases). Read coverage stops 3 residues before the CDR3 terminus; the germline J gene supplies the remainder. V gave up 3 bases and J gave up 2 bases, with 12 bases separating them. This CDR3 region has 15 residues.

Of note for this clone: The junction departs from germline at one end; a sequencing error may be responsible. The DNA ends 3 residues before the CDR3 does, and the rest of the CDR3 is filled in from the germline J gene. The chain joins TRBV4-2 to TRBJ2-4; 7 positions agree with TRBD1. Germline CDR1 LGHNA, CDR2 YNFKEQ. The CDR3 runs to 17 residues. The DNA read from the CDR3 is TGCGCCAGCAGCCAAACAGGGGCCTTGGGTTCATGGAACATT. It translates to CASSQTGALGSWNI. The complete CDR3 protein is CASSQTGALGSWNIQYF.

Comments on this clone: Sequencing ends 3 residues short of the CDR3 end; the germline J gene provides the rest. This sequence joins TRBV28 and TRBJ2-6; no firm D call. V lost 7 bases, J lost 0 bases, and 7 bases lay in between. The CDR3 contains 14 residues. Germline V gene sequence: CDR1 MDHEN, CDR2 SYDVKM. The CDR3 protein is CASISGSGANVLTF. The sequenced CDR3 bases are TGTGCCAGCATCTCGGGCTCTGGGGCCAACGTC.

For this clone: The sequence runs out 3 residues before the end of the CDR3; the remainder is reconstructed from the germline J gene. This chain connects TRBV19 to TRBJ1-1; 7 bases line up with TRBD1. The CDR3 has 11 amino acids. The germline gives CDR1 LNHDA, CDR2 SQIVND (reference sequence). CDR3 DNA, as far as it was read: TGTGCCAGTAGTTTACAGGGGAGG. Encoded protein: CASSLQGR. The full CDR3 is CASSLQGRAFF.

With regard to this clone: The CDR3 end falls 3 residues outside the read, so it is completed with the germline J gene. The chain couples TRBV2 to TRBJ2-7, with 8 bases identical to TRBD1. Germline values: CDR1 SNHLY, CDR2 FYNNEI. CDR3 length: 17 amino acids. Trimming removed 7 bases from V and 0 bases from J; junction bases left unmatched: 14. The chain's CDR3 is CASNEGQVSPSSYEQYF. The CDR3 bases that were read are TGTGCCAGCAACGAGGGACAGGTATCTCCTAGCTCCTACGAG.

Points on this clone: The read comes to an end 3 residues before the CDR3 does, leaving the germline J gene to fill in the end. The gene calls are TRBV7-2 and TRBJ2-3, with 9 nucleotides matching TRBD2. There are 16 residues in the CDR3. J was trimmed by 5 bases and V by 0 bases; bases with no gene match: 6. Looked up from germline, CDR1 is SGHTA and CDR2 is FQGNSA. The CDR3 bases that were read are TGTGCCAGCAGCTTAGCGCTAGCGGGGCCAGAAGATACG. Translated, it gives CASSLALAGPEDT. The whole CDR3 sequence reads CASSLALAGPEDTQYF.

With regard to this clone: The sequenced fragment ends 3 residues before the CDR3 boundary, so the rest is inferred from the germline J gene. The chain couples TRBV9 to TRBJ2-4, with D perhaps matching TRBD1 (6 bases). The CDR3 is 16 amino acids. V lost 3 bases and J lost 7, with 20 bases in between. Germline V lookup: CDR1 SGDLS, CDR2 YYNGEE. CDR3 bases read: TGTGCCAGCAGCGGGGGGCATGATGGCAACCTGAACATT. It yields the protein CASSGGHDGNLNI. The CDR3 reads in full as CASSGGHDGNLNIQYF.

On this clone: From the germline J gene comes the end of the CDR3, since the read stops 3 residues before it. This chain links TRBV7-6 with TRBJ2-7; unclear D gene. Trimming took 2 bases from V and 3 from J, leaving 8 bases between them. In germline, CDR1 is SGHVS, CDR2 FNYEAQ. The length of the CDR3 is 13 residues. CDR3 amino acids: CASSLTVNYEQYF. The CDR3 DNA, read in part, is TGTGCCAGCAGCTTAACTGTAAACTACGAG.

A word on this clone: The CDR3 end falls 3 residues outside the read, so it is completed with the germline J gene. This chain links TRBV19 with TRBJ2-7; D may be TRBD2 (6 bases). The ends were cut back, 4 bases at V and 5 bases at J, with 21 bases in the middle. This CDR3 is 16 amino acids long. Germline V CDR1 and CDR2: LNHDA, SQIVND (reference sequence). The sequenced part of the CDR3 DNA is TGTGCCAGTAGTAGCTCGGACTACCGATTAGGCGACGAG. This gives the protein CASSSSDYRLGDE. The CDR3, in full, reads CASSSSDYRLGDEQYF.

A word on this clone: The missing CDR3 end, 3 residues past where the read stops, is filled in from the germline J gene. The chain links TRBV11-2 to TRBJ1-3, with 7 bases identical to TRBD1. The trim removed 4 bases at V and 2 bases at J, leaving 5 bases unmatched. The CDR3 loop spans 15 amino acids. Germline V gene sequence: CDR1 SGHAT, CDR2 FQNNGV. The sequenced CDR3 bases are TGTGCCAGCAGCTCTTACCAGGGGGCTGGAAACACC. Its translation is CASSSYQGAGNT. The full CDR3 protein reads CASSSYQGAGNTIYF.

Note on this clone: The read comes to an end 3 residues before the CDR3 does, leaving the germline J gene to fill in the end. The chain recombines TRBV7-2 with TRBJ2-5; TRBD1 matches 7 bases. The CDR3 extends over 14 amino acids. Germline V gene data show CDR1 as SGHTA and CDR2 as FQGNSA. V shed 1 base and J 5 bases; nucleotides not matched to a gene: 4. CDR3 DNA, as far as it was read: TGTGCCAGCAGCTTAGAAGGACAGGATGAGACC. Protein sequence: CASSLEGQDET. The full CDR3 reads CASSLEGQDETQYF.

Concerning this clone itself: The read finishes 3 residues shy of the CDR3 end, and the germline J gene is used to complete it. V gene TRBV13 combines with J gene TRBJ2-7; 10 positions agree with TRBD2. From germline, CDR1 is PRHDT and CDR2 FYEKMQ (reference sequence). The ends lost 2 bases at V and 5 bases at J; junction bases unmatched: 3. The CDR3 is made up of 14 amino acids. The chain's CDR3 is CASSLSGREDEQYF. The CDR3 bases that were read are TGTGCCAGCAGCTTAAGCGGGAGGGAGGACGAG.

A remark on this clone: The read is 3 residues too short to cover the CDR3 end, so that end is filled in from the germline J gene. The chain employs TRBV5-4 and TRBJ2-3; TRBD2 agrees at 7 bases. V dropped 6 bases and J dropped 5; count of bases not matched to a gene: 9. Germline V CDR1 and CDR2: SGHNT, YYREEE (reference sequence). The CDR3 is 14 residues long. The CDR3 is CASTQGLHQDTQYF. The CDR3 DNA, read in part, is TGTGCCAGCACCCAGGGACTACATCAAGATACG.

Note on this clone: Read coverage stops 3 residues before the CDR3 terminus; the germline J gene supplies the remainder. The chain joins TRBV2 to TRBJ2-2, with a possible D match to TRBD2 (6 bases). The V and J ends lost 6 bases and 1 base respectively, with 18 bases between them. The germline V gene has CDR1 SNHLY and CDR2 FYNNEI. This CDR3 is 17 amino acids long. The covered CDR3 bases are TGTGCCAGCAGCATAAACCCTAGCGCCAAGAACACCGGGGAG. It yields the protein CASSINPSAKNTGE. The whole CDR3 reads CASSINPSAKNTGELFF.